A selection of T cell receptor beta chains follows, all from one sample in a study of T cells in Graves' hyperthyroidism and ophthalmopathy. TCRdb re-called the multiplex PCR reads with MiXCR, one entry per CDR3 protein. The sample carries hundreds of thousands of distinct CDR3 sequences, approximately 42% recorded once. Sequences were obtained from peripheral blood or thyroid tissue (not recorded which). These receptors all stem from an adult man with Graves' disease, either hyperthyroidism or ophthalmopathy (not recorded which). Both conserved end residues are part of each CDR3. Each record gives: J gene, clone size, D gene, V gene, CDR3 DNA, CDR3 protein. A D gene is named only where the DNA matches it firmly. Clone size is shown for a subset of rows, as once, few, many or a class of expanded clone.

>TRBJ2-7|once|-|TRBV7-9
TGTGCCAGCAGCTTTGGGCAGACCTCCTACGAGCAGTACTTC
CASSFGQTSYEQYF
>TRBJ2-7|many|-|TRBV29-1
TGCAGCGTTGGGAGAGCGCTTTCCGACGAGCAGTACTTC
CSVGRALSDEQYF
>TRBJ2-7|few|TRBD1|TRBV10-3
TGTGCCATCATCCGGGACAGGGGGGACTACGAGCAGTACTTC
CAIIRDRGDYEQYF
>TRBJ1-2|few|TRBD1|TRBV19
TGTGCCAGTAGTTTGAGGGACAGTCCATCTGGTGGCTACACCTTC
CASSLRDSPSGGYTF
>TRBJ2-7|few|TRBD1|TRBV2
TGTGCCAGCAGCTTTGGAGCCAATGGCAGGGGGCAGGACGAGCAGTACTTC
CASSFGANGRGQDEQYF
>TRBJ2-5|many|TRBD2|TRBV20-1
TGCAGTGCTAGAGGGGTCCAGCTAGCGGAGTCCTTCACCCAGTACTTC
CSARGVQLAESFTQYF
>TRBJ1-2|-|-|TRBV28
TGTGCCAGCAGCCGGCCAGGGCCGTTTGGCTACACCTTC
CASSRPGPFGYTF
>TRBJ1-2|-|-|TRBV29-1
TGCAGCGTTGAAGGGGCAGAATTTAACTATGGCTACACCTTC
CSVEGAEFNYGYTF
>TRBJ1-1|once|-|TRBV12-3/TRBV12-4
TGTGCCAGCAGTGCCCAACGGACATCGGTGAACACTGAAGCTTTCTTT
CASSAQRTSVNTEAFF
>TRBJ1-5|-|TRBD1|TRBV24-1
TGTGCCCACCAGCCAAATAACCGGACAGGGGCGAATCAGCCCCAGCATTTT
CAHQPNNRTGANQPQHF
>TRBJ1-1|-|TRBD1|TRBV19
TGTGCCAGTAGTACACCGGGACAGGGACTGAACACCGAAGCTTTCTTT
CASSTPGQGLNTEAFF
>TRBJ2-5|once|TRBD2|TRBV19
TGTGCCTGCAAGGTGGGGGGGGGGAAAGAGACCCAGTACTTC
CACKVGGGKETQYF
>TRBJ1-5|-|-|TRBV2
TGTGCCAGTAGTGTCCAGGGATTCGGGCCCCAGCATTTT
CASSVQGFGPQHF
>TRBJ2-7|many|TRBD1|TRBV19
TGTGCCAGCCAGGGGGCACTGCTCGACGAGCAGTACTTC
CASQGALLDEQYF
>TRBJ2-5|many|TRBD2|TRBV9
TGTGCCAGCAGCGTGCCAGCGGGAGGGGGAGAGACCCAGTACTTC
CASSVPAGGGETQYF
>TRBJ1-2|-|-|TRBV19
TGTGCCAGTAGTACGGGACTAGCGGATCACACCTTC
CASSTGLADHTF
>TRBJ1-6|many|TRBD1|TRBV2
TGTGCCAGTAGGGACAGGGGGGAGAATTCACCCCTCCACTTT
CASRDRGENSPLHF
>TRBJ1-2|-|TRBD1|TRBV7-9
TGTGCCAGCTCACCTCCGGGACAGGGGTTTGGCTACACCTTC
CASSPPGQGFGYTF
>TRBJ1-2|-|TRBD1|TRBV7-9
TGTGCCAGCAGCCGGGAAGTGACAGGGGGTTATGGCTACACCTTC
CASSREVTGGYGYTF
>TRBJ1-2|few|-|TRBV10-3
TGTGCCATCAGTTACAGAGGGAAAGGCGGCTACACCTTC
CAISYRGKGGYTF
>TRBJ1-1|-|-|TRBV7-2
TGTGCCAGCAGCTATTTGTCCACTGAAGCTTTCTTT
CASSYLSTEAFF
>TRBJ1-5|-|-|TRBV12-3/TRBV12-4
TGTGCCAGCACCTTTGGGGACATGGGTCAGCCCCAGCATTTT
CASTFGDMGQPQHF
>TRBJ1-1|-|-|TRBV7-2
TGTGCCAGCAGGCCTACCCTGGGGACTGAAGCTTTCTTT
CASRPTLGTEAFF
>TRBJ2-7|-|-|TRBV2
TGTGCCAGCAGTGATGAGGGAATGGTCTACGAGCAGTACTTC
CASSDEGMVYEQYF
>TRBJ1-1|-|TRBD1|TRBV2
TGTGCCAGCAGTACCCCGCTCGGACAGGGGGCCTCTAGCTCTGAAGCTTTCTTT
CASSTPLGQGASSSEAFF
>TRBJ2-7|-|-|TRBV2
TGTGCCAGCACCCCAGGCGGTCACGAGCAGTACTTC
CASTPGGHEQYF
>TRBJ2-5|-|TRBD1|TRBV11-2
TGTGCCAGCAGCGTTGGGCCGGGACAGGGGAAGGAGACCCAGTACTTC
CASSVGPGQGKETQYF
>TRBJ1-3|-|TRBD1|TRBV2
TGCGCCAGCAGCCACGAAGACAGGGCCGGAAACACCATATATTTT
CASSHEDRAGNTIYF
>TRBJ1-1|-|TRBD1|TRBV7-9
TGTGCCAGCAGCCCCCCCGGGACAGGGAACACTGAAGCTTTCTTT
CASSPPGTGNTEAFF
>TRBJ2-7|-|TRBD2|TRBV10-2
TGCGCCAGCAGTGACCCGCCGGGGACTAGCGGGGGTTACGAGCAGTACTTC
CASSDPPGTSGGYEQYF
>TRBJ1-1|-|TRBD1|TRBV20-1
TGCAGTGCTAGAGCCCGACAGGGGGCAGGGATGAACACTGAAGCTTTCTTT
CSARARQGAGMNTEAFF
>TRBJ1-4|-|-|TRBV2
TGTGCCAGCAGGAGGGACACAGGAGATGAAAAACTGTTTTTT
CASRRDTGDEKLFF
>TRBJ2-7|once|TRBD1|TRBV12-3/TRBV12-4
TGTGCCAGCAGACCCGGGACAGGGCTTAATCACGAGCAGTACTTC
CASRPGTGLNHEQYF
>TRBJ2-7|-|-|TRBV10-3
TGTGCCAGCAGTTACTCAGCTGGGGGCTCCTACGAGCAGTACTTC
CASSYSAGGSYEQYF
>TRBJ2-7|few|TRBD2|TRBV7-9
TGTGCCAGCAACCACGACGGGAGGACGGCCTCCTACGAGCAGTACTTC
CASNHDGRTASYEQYF
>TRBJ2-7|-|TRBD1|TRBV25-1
TGTGCCACCCGCGGGACAGGGCTTTCGGAGCAGTACTTC
CATRGTGLSEQYF
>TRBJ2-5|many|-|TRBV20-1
TGCAGTGCTAGTCCCACGGCCAAAGAGACCCAGTACTTC
CSASPTAKETQYF
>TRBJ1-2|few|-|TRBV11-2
TGTGCCAGCAGCTTTTCTGAAGTGGTTGGTGGCTACACCTTC
CASSFSEVVGGYTF
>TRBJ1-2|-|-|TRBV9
TGTGCCAGCAGCGTAGGCTCTCCAGGGATAAGTGGCTACACCTTC
CASSVGSPGISGYTF
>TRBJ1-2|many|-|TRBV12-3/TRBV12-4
TGTGCCAGCAGTTTAGGTCGTGGGCAGATCTATGGCTACACCTTC
CASSLGRGQIYGYTF
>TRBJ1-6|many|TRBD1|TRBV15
TGTGCCACCAGCGGGGGGACAGACTTCTATAATTCACCCCTCCACTTT
CATSGGTDFYNSPLHF
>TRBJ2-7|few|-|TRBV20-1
TGCAGTGCTAGGGCGAGGAGTTACGAGCAGTACTTC
CSARARSYEQYF
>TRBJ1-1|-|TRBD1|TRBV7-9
TGTGCCAGCAGCCAAGGTGGACAGGGGATCGATGACACTGAAGCTTTCTTT
CASSQGGQGIDDTEAFF
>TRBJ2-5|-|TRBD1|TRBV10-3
TGTGCCATCAGTCAGACAGGGGAAGAGACCCAGTACTTC
CAISQTGEETQYF
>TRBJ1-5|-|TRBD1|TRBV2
TGTGCCCTTAGGGGGGGGGACAGGGTTCAGCCCCAGCATTTT
CALRGGDRVQPQHF
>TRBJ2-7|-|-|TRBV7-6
TGTGCCAGCAGCTCCCCCCCCTCCCTCGAGCAGTACTTC
CASSSPPSLEQYF
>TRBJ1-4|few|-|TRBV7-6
TGTGCCAGCAGCCCCCCCTTACAGAGTTTAGGGGAAAAACTGTTTTTT
CASSPPLQSLGEKLFF
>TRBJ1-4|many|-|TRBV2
TGCGCCAGCAGTGCCGGGACGGGTGAAAAACTGTTTTTT
CASSAGTGEKLFF
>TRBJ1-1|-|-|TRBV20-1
TGCAGTGCTAGGGGGTACACTGAAGCTTCCTTT
CSARGYTEASF
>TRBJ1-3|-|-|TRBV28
TGTGCCAGCAGTTTATGGGGATGGTCCGCGGGAAACACCATATATTTT
CASSLWGWSAGNTIYF
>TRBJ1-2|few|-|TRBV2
TGTGCCAGCAGTTTATCGCGGACAAGGGATAACTATGGCTACACCTTC
CASSLSRTRDNYGYTF
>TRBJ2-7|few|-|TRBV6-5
TGTGCCAGCAGTCCCTACAGGTCTACCTACGAGCAGTACTTC
CASSPYRSTYEQYF
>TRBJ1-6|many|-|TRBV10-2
TGCGCCAGCAGTGAATCCTTCCGCAGCGCCGATGGTTCACCCCTCCACTTT
CASSESFRSADGSPLHF
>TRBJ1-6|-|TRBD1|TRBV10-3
TGTGCCAGCAGTTACCAGACAGGGGCATATAATTCACCCCTCCACTTT
CASSYQTGAYNSPLHF
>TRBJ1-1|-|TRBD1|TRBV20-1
TGCAGTGCGCCGGACAGGGGGCCTGAAGCTTTCTTT
CSAPDRGPEAFF
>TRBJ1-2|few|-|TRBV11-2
TGTGCCAGCAGCTTAGACTCCGGACAGAAGAACTATGGCTACACCTTC
CASSLDSGQKNYGYTF
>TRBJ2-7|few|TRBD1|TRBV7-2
TGTGCCAGCAGCTTACGAGGACAGGGGGCGGTTGAGCAGTACTTC
CASSLRGQGAVEQYF
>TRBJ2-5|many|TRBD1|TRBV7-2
TGTGCCAGCAGCTCGGACAGGGGGGAGACCCAGTACTTC
CASSSDRGETQYF
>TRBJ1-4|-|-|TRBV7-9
TGTGCCAGCAGCTTGGTAGTCATGGCGAGTGAAAAACTGTTTTTT
CASSLVVMASEKLFF
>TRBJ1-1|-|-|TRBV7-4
TGTGCCAGCAGTCCTTTTACCGGGGGCGCAGGGAAAACTGAAGCTTTCTTT
CASSPFTGGAGKTEAFF